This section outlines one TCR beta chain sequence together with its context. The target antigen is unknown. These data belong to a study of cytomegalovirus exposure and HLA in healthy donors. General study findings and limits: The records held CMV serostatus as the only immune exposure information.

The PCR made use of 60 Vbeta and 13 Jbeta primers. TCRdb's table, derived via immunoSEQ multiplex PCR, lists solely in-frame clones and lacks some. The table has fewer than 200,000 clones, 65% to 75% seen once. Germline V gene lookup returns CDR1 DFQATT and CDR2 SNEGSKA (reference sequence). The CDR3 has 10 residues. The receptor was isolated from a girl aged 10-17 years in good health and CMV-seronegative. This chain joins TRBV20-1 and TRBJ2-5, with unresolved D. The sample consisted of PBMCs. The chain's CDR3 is CSAYPETQYF. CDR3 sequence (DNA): TGCAGCGCCTACCCGGAGACCCAGTACTTC.